Shown below are 29 T cell receptor beta chains from a single sample sequenced in a study of cytomegalovirus exposure and HLA in healthy donors. PCR used 60 Vbeta primers and 13 Jbeta primers. Profiled with immunoSEQ multiplex PCR; TCRdb holds only in-frame clones, not every one. This sample yields under 200,000 clones, of which around 82% are seen a single time; over 1.5% belongs to the top ten. The source material was PBMCs. The source of these receptors is a man aged 35-49 years in good health and CMV-seropositive.

This chain connects TRBV10-2 to TRBJ2-5, with D maybe TRBD1 (6 bases). V lost 3 bases and J lost 3, with 14 bases in between. The germline V gene has CDR1 WSHSY and CDR2 SAAADI. This CDR3 spans 15 amino acids. CDR3 region: CASSDYLAGEETQYF. Here the CDR3 DNA reads TGCGCCAGCAGTGATTATCTGGCAGGGGAAGAGACCCAGTACTTC.

The chain is built from TRBV2 and TRBJ2-4, with D possibly TRBD2 on 6 matching bases. V lost 10 bases, J lost 3 bases, and 13 bases lay in between. CDR1 is SNHLY and CDR2 is FYNNEI in the germline V gene. The CDR3 sequence is 13 residues long. The CDR3: CAIGRGGKNIQYF. CDR3 bases: TGTGCCATCGGCCGGGGAGGCAAAAACATTCAGTACTTC.

The chain links TRBV27 to TRBJ2-7, with 9 bases aligning to TRBD1. CDR1 is MNHEY and CDR2 is SMNVEV in the germline V gene (reference sequence). The CDR3 covers 17 residues. With V trimmed by 6 bases and J by 0 bases, 12 bases remained unmatched. CDR3 in amino acids: CASSRTTGTGISYEQYF. The CDR3 DNA is TGTGCCAGCAGCCGTACTACCGGGACAGGGATCTCCTACGAGCAGTACTTC.

The chain joins TRBV6-1 to TRBJ1-1; tentative D call: TRBD1 (5 bases). V gave up 7 bases and J gave up 0 bases, with 9 bases separating them. The CDR3 has 13 amino acids. CDR1 and CDR2 (germline): MNHNS, SASEGT. CDR3 nucleotides: TGTGCCAGCAAGGAGGGGTTGAACACTGAAGCTTTCTTT. Protein product: CASKEGLNTEAFF.

The rearrangement links TRBV19 to TRBJ2-7; 9 bases align to TRBD2. There are 15 residues in the CDR3. The V and J ends lost 0 bases and 2 bases, in that order; junction bases with no gene match: 2. Germline CDR1 and CDR2: LNHDA and SQIVND (reference sequence). This CDR3 reads CASSIEAGGAYEQYF. The CDR3 bases are TGTGCCAGTAGTATAGAAGCGGGGGGCGCCTACGAGCAGTACTTC.

The J gene is TRBJ1-1, the V gene TRBV5-6; 7 nucleotides line up with TRBD1. CDR3 size: 16 residues. Looked up from germline, CDR1 is SGHDT and CDR2 is YYEEEE. V was clipped by 4 bases and J by 5 bases; unmatched bases: 14. The CDR3 sequence is CASSKTKTGFGTEAFF. The CDR3 DNA reads TGTGCCAGCAGCAAAACGAAGACAGGGTTCGGGACTGAAGCTTTCTTT.

The chain employs TRBV5-1 and TRBJ2-7; the D gene is possibly TRBD1 (6 bases). Germline values: CDR1 SGHRS, CDR2 YFSETQ. The CDR3 loop spans 12 amino acids. Deletions cut 5 bases from V and 0 bases from J, with 6 bases between. Here the CDR3 DNA reads TGCGCCAGCAGGGACAGCTCCTACGAGCAGTACTTC. Translated, it gives CASRDSSYEQYF.

The V call is TRBV7-2, the J call TRBJ1-2; maybe TRBD1 (6 bases). Germline-derived CDR1 and CDR2 are SGHTA and FQGNSA. Trimming stripped 5 bases from V and 8 bases from J, with 15 bases between. This CDR3 has 13 amino acids. CDR3 DNA sequence: TGTGCCAGCAGCCCCCGGAGGGGGGGAGGCTACACCTTC. Protein sequence: CASSPRRGGGYTF.

This chain joins TRBV27 and TRBJ2-7; 10 bases agree with TRBD1. Germline trimming cut 6 bases from V and 3 bases from J; bases unmatched to any gene: 2. The CDR3 covers 13 residues. Germline assignment: CDR1 MNHEY and CDR2 SMNVEV (reference sequence). CDR3 amino acids: CASSRDRGYEQYF. The CDR3 bases are TGTGCCAGCAGCCGGGACAGGGGCTACGAGCAGTACTTC.

The V gene is TRBV7-3, the J gene TRBJ2-2; the D is unclear. Per germline, CDR1 SGHTA and CDR2 FQGTGA. The CDR3 runs 13 residues. The V and J ends lost 4 bases and 4 bases respectively, with 7 bases between them. This CDR3 is CASSYWSTGELFF. In DNA, the CDR3 is TGTGCCAGCAGCTATTGGAGCACCGGGGAGCTGTTTTTT. The variable domain in full, with the rest retrieved from reference TRBV7-3 and TRBJ2-2, is GAGVSQTPSNKVTEKGKYVELRCDPISGHTALYWYRQSLGQGPEFLIYFQGTGAADDSGLPNDRFFAVRPEGSVSTLKIQRTERGDSAVYLCASSYWSTGELFFGEGSRLTVL.

The genes are TRBV19 and TRBJ1-1; D gene ambiguous. This CDR3 spans 12 amino acids. Between the trimmed V and J ends, which lost 3 bases and 4 bases, there was a span of 6 bases. Germline CDR1 reads LNHDA; CDR2 reads SQIVND (reference sequence). CDR3 bases: TGTGCCAGTAGTATGGGAGGCACTGAAGCTTTCTTT. Translation gives CASSMGGTEAFF.

The V and J genes are TRBV5-4 and TRBJ2-1; 9 bases agree with TRBD2. Trimming cost V 3 bases and J 8 bases; bases outside gene matches: 9. Germline V gene data show CDR1 as SGHNT and CDR2 as YYREEE (reference sequence). The CDR3 runs 15 residues. The chain's CDR3 is CASSWAGLAGDEQFF. The CDR3 DNA is TGTGCCAGCAGCTGGGCGGGACTAGCCGGTGATGAGCAGTTCTTC.

This chain connects TRBV7-8 to TRBJ1-1; weak D call: TRBD1 (6 bases). The CDR3 is 11 amino acids. Trimming took off 6 bases at V and 8 bases at J, with 10 bases between the two ends. The germline V gene encodes CDR1 SGHVS and CDR2 FQNEAQ. CDR3 bases: TGTGCCAGCAGACGAGACAGGGAAGCTTTCTTT. It codes for CASRRDREAFF.

The V gene is TRBV5-4, the J gene TRBJ2-7; TRBD1 aligns across 7 bases. The germline gives CDR1 SGHNT, CDR2 YYREEE (reference sequence). This CDR3 is built from 14 residues. J lost 3 bases, V lost 0 bases, and 3 bases had no gene match. The CDR3 loop reads CASSLEGTVYEQYF. The CDR3 nucleotides are TGTGCCAGCAGCTTGGAAGGGACAGTCTACGAGCAGTACTTC.

The CDR3, as DNA: TGTGCCAGCAGCTTGGCCCCAGGCCGCATGAACACTGAAGCTTTCTTT. This gives the protein CASSLAPGRMNTEAFF. This chain joins TRBV5-6 and TRBJ1-1; D is ambiguous. CDR1 is SGHDT and CDR2 is YYEEEE in the germline V gene. This CDR3 has 16 residues. V was cut by 0 bases and J by 0 bases, with 12 bases left in between.

J is TRBJ2-7 and V is TRBV6-6; D possibly corresponds to TRBD1 (6 bases). The CDR3 spans 15 residues. V lost 6 bases, J lost 3 bases, and 18 bases lay in between. The germline V gene has CDR1 MNHNY and CDR2 SVGAGI (reference sequence). CDR3 region: CASSSAPQGDYEQYF. The CDR3 DNA reads TGTGCCAGCAGCTCGGCCCCACAGGGAGACTACGAGCAGTACTTC.

This sequence joins TRBV7-2 and TRBJ1-2; D is possibly TRBD1 (6 bases). This CDR3 spans 15 amino acids. CDR1 is SGHTA, CDR2 FQGNSA, per germline. V was trimmed by 7 bases and J by 6 bases, leaving 21 bases between them. The CDR3 here is CASTTSAGTFHGYTF. In nucleotides, the CDR3 is TGTGCCAGCACCACCTCCGCTGGGACATTCCATGGCTACACCTTC.

The V gene is TRBV2, the J gene TRBJ1-5; 8 positions agree with TRBD1. CDR3 size: 15 residues. Trimming removed 1 base from V and 7 bases from J; junction bases left unmatched: 6. Germline CDR1 and CDR2: SNHLY and FYNNEI. The CDR3 nucleotides are TGTGCCAGCAGTGAAGTCCCAGGGGGCGGCCAGCCCCAGCATTTT. Translation: CASSEVPGGGQPQHF.

V and J are TRBV15 and TRBJ2-1, with 7 bases aligning to TRBD2. CDR1 is LNHNV and CDR2 is YYDKDF in the germline V gene (reference sequence). The CDR3 extends over 16 amino acids. The trim removed 4 bases at V and 7 bases at J, leaving 13 bases unmatched. CDR3 amino acids: CATSTMREPGGNEQFF. The CDR3 bases are TGTGCCACCAGCACAATGCGGGAGCCCGGGGGTAATGAGCAGTTCTTC. The full variable domain, rest sourced from reference TRBV15 and TRBJ2-1, is DAMVIQNPRYQVTQFGKPVTLSCSQTLNHNVMYWYQQKSSQAPKLLFHYYDKDFNNEADTPDNFQSRRPNTSFCFLDIRSPGLGDTAMYLCATSTMREPGGNEQFFGPGTRLTVL.

This chain links TRBV7-2 with TRBJ2-7; D might be TRBD1 (6 bases). V lost 6 bases to trimming and J lost 3 bases, with 15 bases between them. The germline gives CDR1 SGHTA, CDR2 FQGNSA. The CDR3 extends over 14 amino acids. As DNA, the CDR3 is TGTGCCAGCAGTTCGACAGGAGACGACTACGAGCAGTACTTC. This codes for CASSSTGDDYEQYF.

This clone was recorded once. This rearrangement joins TRBV28 to TRBJ2-2; 7 nucleotides match TRBD1. CDR1 and CDR2 from the germline V gene are MDHEN and SYDVKM. CDR3 size: 15 residues. The J segment lost 5 bases and the V segment lost 6 bases, leaving 9 bases of the junction unmatched. CDR3 DNA: TGTGCCAGCAGACCTGACAGGGATGGTACCGGGGAGCTGTTTTTT. It encodes CASRPDRDGTGELFF. The full variable domain, its missing parts supplied by reference TRBV28 and TRBJ2-2, is DVKVTQSSRYLVKRTGEKVFLECVQDMDHENMFWYRQDPGLGLRLIYFSYDVKMKEKGDIPEGYSVSREKKERFSLILESASTNQTSMYLCASRPDRDGTGELFFGEGSRLTVL.

J is TRBJ2-7 and V is TRBV14; maybe TRBD1 (6 bases). CDR1 SGHDN and CDR2 FVKESK come from the germline V gene. V was shortened by 4 bases and J by 0 bases, with 10 bases between the two germline ends. The CDR3 extends over 14 amino acids. The CDR3 nucleotides are TGTGCCAGCAGCCCTGGACAGAACTCCTACGAGCAGTACTTC. This gives the protein CASSPGQNSYEQYF. The whole variable domain, remainder taken from reference TRBV14 and TRBJ2-7, is EAGVTQFPSHSVIEKGQTVTLRCDPISGHDNLYWYRRVMGKEIKFLLHFVKESKQDESGMPNNRFLAERTGGTYSTLKVQPAELEDSGVYFCASSPGQNSYEQYFGPGTRLTVT.

V gene TRBV7-8 combines with J gene TRBJ2-1, with a possible D match to TRBD2 (6 bases). Germline CDR1 SGHVS, CDR2 FQNEAQ. V was pared by 6 bases and J by 3 bases, with 15 bases between. CDR3 length equals 15 residues. The CDR3: CASSPGGSGYNEQFF. The CDR3 DNA reads as TGTGCCAGCAGTCCCGGCGGTAGCGGCTACAATGAGCAGTTCTTC.

The DNA of the CDR3 is TGCAGTGCTATCCAGGGAGAGACCCAGTACTTC. As protein: CSAIQGETQYF. This rearrangement joins TRBV20-1 to TRBJ2-5, with D perhaps TRBD1 (5 bases). V lost 4 bases to trimming and J lost 4 bases, with 7 bases between them. Germline values: CDR1 DFQATT, CDR2 SNEGSKA (reference sequence). The CDR3 consists of 11 residues.

The genes are TRBV30 and TRBJ2-2, with 12 bases matching TRBD2. Germline CDR1 and CDR2: GTSNPN and SVGIG (reference sequence). With V trimmed by 4 bases and J by 3 bases, 9 bases remained unmatched. The CDR3 sequence is 17 residues long. The CDR3 nucleotides read TGTGCCTGGACTGGACTAGCGGGATTCCAAGACACCGGGGAGCTGTTTTTT. This gives the protein CAWTGLAGFQDTGELFF. The variable domain in full, completed from reference TRBV30 and TRBJ2-2, reads SQTIHQWPATLVQPVGSPLSLECTVEGTSNPNLYWYRQAAGRGLQLLFYSVGIGQISSEVPQNLSASRPQDRQFILSSKKLLLSDSGFYLCAWTGLAGFQDTGELFFGEGSRLTVL.

J is TRBJ1-1 and V is TRBV9; D is unresolved. V lost 3 bases to trimming and J lost 5 bases, with 17 bases between them. The CDR3 loop spans 15 amino acids. Germline assignment: CDR1 SGDLS and CDR2 YYNGEE. DNA of the CDR3: TGTGCCAGCAGCGACCGCGCGGGAGGGAGGACTGAAGCTTTCTTT. Residues: CASSDRAGGRTEAFF. Filled out from reference TRBV9 and TRBJ1-1, the complete variable domain reads DSGVTQTPKHLITATGQRVTLRCSPRSGDLSVYWYQQSLDQGLQFLIQYYNGEERAKGNILERFSAQQFPDLHSELNLSSLELGDSALYFCASSDRAGGRTEAFFGQGTRLTVV.

The V and J genes are TRBV2 and TRBJ2-7, with 10 bases matching TRBD2. CDR3 length: 14 amino acids. CDR1 and CDR2 (germline): SNHLY, FYNNEI. V lost 6 bases to trimming and J lost 6 bases; unmatched junction nucleotides: 8. DNA for the CDR3: TGTGCCAGCAGGGTAGCGGGAGGACGCGCCGAGCAGTACTTC. Its translation is CASRVAGGRAEQYF.

This chain joins TRBV7-9 and TRBJ2-3; 7 bases line up with TRBD2. This CDR3 spans 15 amino acids. In germline, CDR1 is SEHNR, CDR2 FQNEAQ (reference sequence). Trimming removed 0 bases from V and 1 base from J; junction bases left unmatched: 1. CDR3 residues: CASSLATSGTDTQYF. In nucleotides, the CDR3 is TGTGCCAGCAGCTTAGCCACTAGCGGCACAGATACGCAGTATTTT.

This sequence joins TRBV27 and TRBJ2-7, with a possible D match to TRBD2 (6 bases). Germline CDR1 reads MNHEY; CDR2 reads SMNVEV (reference sequence). Trimming stripped 2 bases from V and 2 bases from J, with 10 bases between. The CDR3 has 14 amino acids. The CDR3: CASSLGGNTYEQYF. CDR3 sequence (DNA): TGTGCCAGCAGTTTAGGCGGGAATACCTACGAGCAGTACTTC.